One sample yielded the 24 T cell receptor beta chains listed below, sequenced in a study of cytomegalovirus exposure and HLA in healthy donors (dated by TCRdb to 2016 to 2017). Libraries were made using the immunoSEQ multiplex PCR assay. For the multiplex PCR, a mixture combining 60 forward primers for TCR Vbeta segments and 13 reverse primers for TCR Jbeta segments was used. TCRdb's version of the immuneACCESS table is confined to in-frame rearrangements and falls short of the full clone set. An unresolved V gene accounts for under half of the shortfall where checked; the remainder is of unknown origin. The sample table on file contains 60,000 to 80,000 clones. The top ten clonotypes cover 4% to 5.5% of the sample. Material for sequencing was PBMCs. These receptors were taken from a middle-aged man in good health and CMV-seronegative.

The chain recombines TRBV7-2 with TRBJ1-5; 7 nucleotides agree with TRBD1. The V gene end was trimmed by 6 bases and the J gene end by 0 bases; junction bases not matched to a gene: 5. The germline V gene encodes CDR1 SGHTA and CDR2 FQGNSA. The CDR3 runs 15 residues. CDR3 sequence (DNA): TGTGCCAGCAGTCCAGGGGGTGTTAGCAATCAGCCCCAGCATTTT. Protein: CASSPGGVSNQPQHF.

This sequence joins TRBV19 and TRBJ1-1, with unresolved D. Trimming removed 3 bases at V and 0 bases at J, with 11 bases between. This CDR3 region has 15 residues. Germline V gives CDR1 LNHDA, CDR2 SQIVND (reference sequence). The CDR3 bases are TGTGCCAGTAGTATCCCCCCCCCGTTGAACACTGAAGCTTTCTTT. Protein: CASSIPPPLNTEAFF.

V is TRBV30 and J is TRBJ1-2, with unresolved D. The CDR3 runs to 13 residues. Per the germline V gene, CDR1 is GTSNPN and CDR2 is SVGIG (reference sequence). V was pared by 0 bases and J by 3 bases, with 8 bases between. CDR3 residues: CAWSVRLDYGYTF. DNA for the CDR3: TGTGCCTGGAGTGTACGGTTAGACTATGGCTACACCTTC.

J is TRBJ2-5 and V is TRBV4-3, with D perhaps matching TRBD2 (6 bases). TRBJ2-7 matches the DNA end more closely, so the J call is doubtful. Germline V lookup: CDR1 LGHNA, CDR2 YSLEER. CDR3 length: 15 amino acids. CDR3 residues: CASSQDARGDYEQYF. In nucleotides, the CDR3 is TGCGCCAGCAGCCAAGATGCTCGCGGGGACTACGAGCAGTACTTC.

V usage is TRBV7-9 and J usage is TRBJ1-2; TRBD1 agrees at 9 bases. CDR1 is SEHNR and CDR2 is FQNEAQ in the germline V gene (reference sequence). J was trimmed by 5 bases and V by 1 base; bases with no gene match: 2. This CDR3 is 14 amino acids long. CDR3 sequence: CASSLGQGGYGYTF. The CDR3 bases are TGTGCCAGCAGCTTAGGACAGGGGGGATATGGCTACACCTTC.

This CDR3 is CASTFDRGYTGELFF. The CDR3 region has the DNA TGTGCCAGCACCTTCGACAGGGGATACACCGGGGAGCTGTTTTTT. The chain uses TRBV5-4 and TRBJ2-2, with 8 bases fitting TRBD1. The CDR3 consists of 15 residues. Germline V gives CDR1 SGHNT, CDR2 YYREEE (reference sequence). Trimming at V came to 6 bases and at J to 3 bases, leaving 7 bases not matched to a gene. Full variable domain (rest looked up from reference TRBV5-4 and TRBJ2-2): ETGVTQSPTHLIKTRGQQVTLRCSSQSGHNTVSWYQQALGQGPQFIFQYYREEENGRGNFPPRFSGLQFPNYSSELNVNALELDDSALYLCASTFDRGYTGELFFGEGSRLTVL.

The chain combines TRBV2 with TRBJ1-5; TRBD1 matches at 8 bases. The CDR3 runs 13 residues. Trimming took 6 bases from V and 5 from J; bases not matched to a gene: 3. Germline V CDR1 and CDR2: SNHLY, FYNNEI. CDR3 nucleotides: TGTGCCAGCAGGGACAGGGAAGATCAGCCCCAGCATTTT. It yields the protein CASRDREDQPQHF.

The chain employs TRBV5-1 and TRBJ1-1; 8 bases agree with TRBD1. Germline V gives CDR1 SGHRS, CDR2 YFSETQ. Trimming cost V 2 bases and J 1 base; bases outside gene matches: 1. This CDR3 spans 14 amino acids. The CDR3 DNA is TGCGCCAGCAGCTTTGGACAGGGGAACACTGAAGCTTTCTTT. Protein product: CASSFGQGNTEAFF.

This chain uses TRBV21-1 with TRBJ2-1; the table assigns TRBD1, which was not confirmed against the DNA. TRBV21-1 is a documented pseudogene. CDR3 length: 17 amino acids. CDR3 bases: TGTGCCAGCAGCAAAGAGGGTTTGGGACAGGGGGCTATTGAGCAGTTCTTC. As protein: CASSKEGLGQGAIEQFF.

The chain uses TRBV28 and TRBJ1-1, with 8 bases lining up with TRBD1. V was clipped by 4 bases and J by 3 bases; unmatched bases: 7. The CDR3 sequence is 15 residues long. Germline assignment: CDR1 MDHEN and CDR2 SYDVKM. This chain's CDR3 is CASSSRTGQYTEAFF. The CDR3 region has the DNA TGTGCCAGCAGTTCCCGGACAGGGCAGTACACTGAAGCTTTCTTT. Full variable domain (remainder filled in from reference TRBV28 and TRBJ1-1): DVKVTQSSRYLVKRTGEKVFLECVQDMDHENMFWYRQDPGLGLRLIYFSYDVKMKEKGDIPEGYSVSREKKERFSLILESASTNQTSMYLCASSSRTGQYTEAFFGQGTRLTVV.

The J gene is TRBJ2-7, the V gene TRBV5-6; the match to TRBD1 covers 9 bases. With V trimmed by 4 bases and J by 5 bases, 10 bases remained unmatched. Germline lookup yields CDR1 SGHDT and CDR2 YYEEEE. This CDR3 has 15 residues. CDR3 protein: CASSAGTGWTDEQYF. The CDR3 DNA is TGTGCCAGCAGCGCCGGGACAGGGTGGACCGACGAGCAGTACTTC.

The CDR3 is CASSPRDLGVATNEKLFF. In DNA, the CDR3 is TGTGCCAGCAGCCCGCGGGATTTAGGGGTCGCAACTAATGAAAAACTGTTTTTT. The gene calls are TRBV5-6 and TRBJ1-4; D might be TRBD1 (5 bases). CDR1 SGHDT and CDR2 YYEEEE come from the germline V gene. V shed 4 bases and J shed 0 bases, with 19 bases lying between them. This CDR3 comprises 18 residues. Full variable domain (outside the CDR3, taken from reference TRBV5-6 and TRBJ1-4): DAGVTQSPTHLIKTRGQQVTLRCSPKSGHDTVSWYQQALGQGPQFIFQYYEEEERQRGNFPDRFSGHQFPNYSSELNVNALLLGDSALYLCASSPRDLGVATNEKLFFGSGTQLSVL.

This chain uses TRBV19 with TRBJ2-7, with TRBD2 as a possible D gene (6 bases). The germline gives CDR1 LNHDA, CDR2 SQIVND (reference sequence). Trimming pared 1 base from V and 4 bases from J, leaving 8 bases between. The CDR3 sequence is 13 residues long. The CDR3 region is CASSIVRGYEQYF. The CDR3 coding sequence is TGTGCCAGTAGTATAGTGCGGGGTTACGAGCAGTACTTC.

The V call is TRBV27, the J call TRBJ2-7; D is unclear. This CDR3 region has 12 residues. The V gene lost 5 bases and the J gene lost 2 bases, with 7 bases spanning the gap. Germline loops: CDR1 MNHEY, CDR2 SMNVEV (reference sequence). CDR3 sequence: CASSHDTYEQYF. The CDR3 nucleotides are TGTGCCAGCAGTCATGACACCTACGAGCAGTACTTC.

This chain connects TRBV13 to TRBJ2-7; D is possibly TRBD2 (6 bases). CDR1 and CDR2 from the germline V gene are PRHDT and FYEKMQ (reference sequence). The CDR3 has 15 amino acids. Trimming left V 2 bases short and J 7 bases short, with 18 bases between. The CDR3 sequence: CASSLLTTAGGEQYF. The DNA for the CDR3 is TGTGCCAGCAGCTTACTGACTACCGCCGGGGGAGAGCAGTACTTC.

The V call is TRBV9, the J call TRBJ1-3; no definite D call. V lost 0 bases and J lost 0, with 19 bases in between. The CDR3 has 19 residues. CDR1 is SGDLS and CDR2 is YYNGEE in the germline V gene. The chain's CDR3 is CASSVAPSPGSSSGNTIYF. The CDR3, as DNA: TGTGCCAGCAGCGTAGCGCCATCCCCCGGGAGTTCCTCTGGAAACACCATATATTTT.

The chain carries TRBV20-1 and TRBJ2-1; TRBD1 might be the D (6 bases). The CDR3 runs to 11 residues. Germline assignment: CDR1 DFQATT and CDR2 SNEGSKA (reference sequence). Trimming took 0 bases from V and 10 from J, leaving 7 bases between them. The CDR3 coding sequence is TGCAGTGCTAGAGATAGGGGGGAGCAGTTCTTC. Translating gives CSARDRGEQFF.

The V and J genes are TRBV30 and TRBJ1-4; 11 nucleotides line up with TRBD1. From germline, CDR1 is GTSNPN and CDR2 SVGIG (reference sequence). CDR3 length equals 16 residues. J was trimmed by 0 bases and V by 4 bases; bases with no gene match: 4. The CDR3 loop reads CAWTRTGGATNEKLFF. For the CDR3, the DNA is TGTGCCTGGACCAGGACAGGGGGCGCAACTAATGAAAAACTGTTTTTT.

V and J are TRBV30 and TRBJ1-1; no clear D. Germline CDR1 is GTSNPN and CDR2 is SVGIG (reference sequence). The V end was cut by 2 bases, the J end by 0 bases, with 13 bases between. The CDR3 contains 15 residues. This CDR3 is CAWSKQTLMNTEAFF. CDR3 coding DNA: TGTGCCTGGAGTAAACAGACGTTAATGAACACTGAAGCTTTCTTT.

The chain uses TRBV6-1 and TRBJ2-2; 9 bases agree with TRBD2. The CDR3 loop spans 15 amino acids. Germline loops: CDR1 MNHNS, CDR2 SASEGT. V lost 6 bases to trimming and J lost 1 base; unmatched junction nucleotides: 3. CDR3 sequence reads: CASRGAGGNTGELFF. CDR3 nucleotide sequence: TGTGCCAGCAGAGGAGCGGGGGGGAACACCGGGGAGCTGTTTTTT.

The chain links TRBV6-5 to TRBJ2-2, with 8 positions matching TRBD2. This CDR3 spans 14 amino acids. V trimming: 5 bases; J trimming: 7 bases; junction bases outside the gene matches: 6. The germline CDR1 and CDR2 sequences are MNHEY and SVGAGI. As DNA, the CDR3 is TGTGCCAGCAGTGGAGCGGGAGAGGTCGGGGAGCTGTTTTTT. Translated, it gives CASSGAGEVGELFF.

CDR3: CASSFPSRGSQPQHF. CDR3 DNA: TGTGCCAGCAGTTTTCCCTCAAGGGGGTCCCAGCCCCAGCATTTT. This rearrangement joins TRBV28 to TRBJ1-5, with D possibly TRBD1 on 6 matching bases. This CDR3 is built from 15 residues. Germline CDR1 MDHEN, CDR2 SYDVKM. The V end lost 3 bases, the J end lost 7 bases, and 16 bases lay between the germline ends.

The CDR3 here is CSGPAGTIQYF. The CDR3 DNA is TGCAGTGGCCCGGCGGGGACCATTCAGTACTTC. V usage is TRBV20-1 and J usage is TRBJ2-4; possible D gene TRBD2, 6 bases. Germline CDR1 and CDR2: DFQATT and SNEGSKA (reference sequence). The V end lost 7 bases, the J end lost 9 bases, and 13 bases lay between the germline ends. This CDR3 contains 11 residues.

This sequence joins TRBV29-1 and TRBJ2-1; TRBD2 aligns across 15 bases. V trimming: 7 bases; J trimming: 7 bases; junction bases outside the gene matches: 5. CDR3 length: 14 amino acids. Germline V gives CDR1 SQVTM, CDR2 ANQGSEA. CDR3 sequence reads: CSEGLAGGWNEQFF. The DNA for the CDR3 is TGCAGCGAAGGACTAGCGGGAGGGTGGAATGAGCAGTTCTTC.